A single sample gave rise to the 16 T cell receptor beta chains below, sequenced in a study of cytomegalovirus exposure and HLA in healthy donors. The PCR ran on 60 Vbeta and 13 Jbeta primers. TCRdb's table, derived via immunoSEQ multiplex PCR, lists solely in-frame clones and lacks some. This table holds some 190,000 clones, roughly 84% found once. Sequencing was performed on PBMCs. These receptors originate from a boy between 2 and 10 years old in good health and CMV-seronegative.

This chain uses TRBV18 with TRBJ2-7, with 7 bases lining up with TRBD1. Per germline, CDR1 KGHSH and CDR2 LQKENI. The ends lost 3 bases at V and 3 bases at J; junction bases unmatched: 11. The CDR3 runs 16 residues. The CDR3 nucleotides are TGTGCCAGCTCACCTGGGCAACCGGGACAGATCTACGAGCAGTACTTC. This codes for CASSPGQPGQIYEQYF. Drawing the rest from reference TRBV18 and TRBJ2-7, the complete variable domain is NAGVMQNPRHLVRRRGQEARLRCSPMKGHSHVYWYRQLPEEGLKFMVYLQKENIIDESGMPKERFSAEFPKEGPSILRIQQVVRGDSAAYFCASSPGQPGQIYEQYFGPGTRLTVT.

The rearrangement joins TRBV5-1 to TRBJ2-1, with 8 nucleotides matching TRBD2. The germline CDR1 and CDR2 sequences are SGHRS and YFSETQ. Trimming removed 0 bases from V and 9 bases from J; junction bases left unmatched: 2. This CDR3 comprises 13 residues. Here the CDR3 reads CASSLGLASEQFF. CDR3 nucleotide sequence: TGCGCCAGCAGCTTGGGACTAGCGAGTGAGCAGTTCTTC.

The rearrangement joins TRBV5-1 to TRBJ1-2; D is uncertain. Germline loops: CDR1 SGHRS, CDR2 YFSETQ. V was clipped by 0 bases and J by 5 bases, with 8 bases between them. The CDR3 runs 13 residues. The CDR3 DNA follows: TGCGCCAGCAGCTTGGCCAGCGAGTATGGCTACACCTTC. Encoded protein: CASSLASEYGYTF.

V and J are TRBV27 and TRBJ2-2; the match to TRBD2 covers 13 bases. This CDR3 spans 19 amino acids. V shed 4 bases and J 0 bases; nucleotides not matched to a gene: 8. Germline V CDR1 and CDR2: MNHEY, SMNVEV (reference sequence). This chain's CDR3 is CASSSERTSGRANTGELFF. DNA of the CDR3: TGTGCCAGCAGTTCAGAAAGGACTAGCGGGAGAGCGAACACCGGGGAGCTGTTTTTT.

The chain joins TRBV15 to TRBJ2-6; unclear D gene. Trimming shortened V by 0 bases and J by 4 bases, and 4 bases separated the two germline ends. Per the germline V gene, CDR1 is LNHNV and CDR2 is YYDKDF (reference sequence). The CDR3 has 14 residues. This CDR3 reads CATSRDSGANVLTF. CDR3 nucleotide sequence: TGTGCCACCAGCAGAGATTCGGGGGCCAACGTCCTGACTTTC.

The V and J genes are TRBV18 and TRBJ2-5; a possible D gene is TRBD1 (6 bases). CDR1 and CDR2 from the germline V gene are KGHSH and LQKENI. Trimming removed 2 bases at V and 0 bases at J, with 13 bases between. This CDR3 contains 16 residues. The CDR3 DNA reads as TGTGCCAGCTCACCAAAACAGGGACGCTACCAAGAGACCCAGTACTTC. Translating gives CASSPKQGRYQETQYF. The whole variable domain, filled in from reference TRBV18 and TRBJ2-5, reads NAGVMQNPRHLVRRRGQEARLRCSPMKGHSHVYWYRQLPEEGLKFMVYLQKENIIDESGMPKERFSAEFPKEGPSILRIQQVVRGDSAAYFCASSPKQGRYQETQYFGPGTRLLVL.

The chain employs TRBV18 and TRBJ1-1, with D hard to call. The CDR3 runs to 14 residues. Germline V gives CDR1 KGHSH, CDR2 LQKENI. Trimming cost V 2 bases and J 3 bases, with 10 bases left between them. The CDR3 reads CASSPEVRDTEAFF. CDR3 in DNA: TGTGCCAGCTCACCAGAGGTGCGGGACACTGAAGCTTTCTTT.

V is TRBV6-1 and J is TRBJ2-1, with TRBD1 matching over 10 bases. Germline CDR1 and CDR2: MNHNS and SASEGT. V gave up 6 bases and J gave up 9 bases; unmatched junction bases: 5. This CDR3 has 13 amino acids. The CDR3 DNA follows: TGTGCCAGCAGCGGGGACAGGGGTAGTGAGCAGTTCTTC. Translated, it gives CASSGDRGSEQFF.

This chain uses TRBV5-6 with TRBJ1-2; the D is unclear. This CDR3 is built from 13 residues. V shed 6 bases and J shed 8 bases, with 17 bases lying between them. The germline V gene has CDR1 SGHDT and CDR2 YYEEEE. This CDR3 reads CASTKARVAGYTF. The CDR3 DNA follows: TGTGCCAGCACGAAAGCGCGGGTTGCGGGCTACACCTTC.

J is TRBJ2-5 and V is TRBV4-1, with D possibly TRBD2 on 6 matching bases. The length of the CDR3 is 17 residues. The V and J ends lost 1 base and 4 bases respectively, with 19 bases between them. The germline V gene has CDR1 MGHRA and CDR2 YSYEKL. Here the CDR3 reads CASSQVPSVLGRETQYF. CDR3 DNA: TGCGCCAGCAGCCAAGTCCCTAGCGTCCTAGGAAGAGAGACCCAGTACTTC.

V and J are TRBV7-8 and TRBJ1-3; D might be TRBD1 (5 bases). Germline values: CDR1 SGHVS, CDR2 FQNEAQ. V lost 2 bases and J lost 4, with 9 bases in between. This CDR3 spans 14 amino acids. Here the CDR3 reads CASSLSAGGNTIYF. CDR3 nucleotides: TGTGCCAGCAGCTTATCAGCAGGGGGAAACACCATATATTTT. The variable domain in full, completed from reference TRBV7-8 and TRBJ1-3, reads GAGVSQSPRYKVAKRGQDVALRCDPISGHVSLFWYQQALGQGPEFLTYFQNEAQLDKSGLPSDRFFAERPEGSVSTLKIQRTQQEDSAVYLCASSLSAGGNTIYFGEGSWLTVV.

This chain uses TRBV28 with TRBJ1-2; D gene ambiguous. Trimming removed 6 bases at V and 0 bases at J, with 8 bases between. The CDR3 runs 13 residues. Germline V gene lookup returns CDR1 MDHEN and CDR2 SYDVKM. CDR3 region: CASRTTANYGYTF. Written as DNA, the CDR3 is TGTGCCAGCAGGACAACAGCTAACTATGGCTACACCTTC.

The J gene is TRBJ1-5, the V gene TRBV27; tentative D call: TRBD1 (6 bases). V was clipped by 5 bases and J by 4 bases, with 15 bases between them. CDR3 size: 15 residues. Germline lookup yields CDR1 MNHEY and CDR2 SMNVEV (reference sequence). The CDR3: CASSPGTYPNQPQHF. The DNA of the CDR3 is TGTGCCAGCAGTCCCGGGACATATCCAAATCAGCCCCAGCATTTT.

This clone occurred once. An end of the junction does not agree with germline; a read error may underlie this. At the DNA level, this CDR3 is encoded by other sequences in the same sample as well. The chain combines TRBV6-1 with TRBJ2-2; 7 bases are a match to TRBD1. This CDR3 has 15 amino acids. Germline V lookup: CDR1 MNHNS, CDR2 SASEGT. The CDR3 nucleotides are TGTGCCAGCAGTGACGGGACAGAAAACACCGGGGAGTTGTTTTTT. Protein product: CASSDGTENTGELFF.

The CDR3 sequence: CASSAGRAEAFF. In DNA, the CDR3 is TGTGCCAGCAGTGCGGGAAGGGCTGAAGCTTTCTTT. The V gene is TRBV6-5, the J gene TRBJ1-1; no firm D call. Between the trimmed V and J ends, which lost 5 bases and 6 bases, there was a span of 10 bases. This CDR3 contains 12 residues. The V gene's germline CDR1 is MNHEY and CDR2 SVGAGI.

This sequence joins TRBV30 and TRBJ1-4; TRBD1 matches 8 bases. Germline V CDR1 and CDR2: GTSNPN, SVGIG (reference sequence). The CDR3 runs to 16 residues. With V trimmed by 5 bases and J by 4 bases, 12 bases remained unmatched. The CDR3 DNA sequence: TGTGCCTGGGGCCCTGCCGGGACAGGACTTAATGAAAAACTGTTTTTT. This codes for CAWGPAGTGLNEKLFF.